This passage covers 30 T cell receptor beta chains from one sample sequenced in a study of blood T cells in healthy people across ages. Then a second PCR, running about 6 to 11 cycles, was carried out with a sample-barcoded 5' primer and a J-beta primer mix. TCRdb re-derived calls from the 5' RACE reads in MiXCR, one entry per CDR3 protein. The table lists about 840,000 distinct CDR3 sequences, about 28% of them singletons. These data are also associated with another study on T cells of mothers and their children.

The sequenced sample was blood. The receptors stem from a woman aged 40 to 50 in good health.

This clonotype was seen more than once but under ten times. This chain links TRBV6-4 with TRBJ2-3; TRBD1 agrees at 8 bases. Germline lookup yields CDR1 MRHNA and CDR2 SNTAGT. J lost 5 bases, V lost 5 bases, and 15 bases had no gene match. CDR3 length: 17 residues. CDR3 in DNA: TGTGCCAGCAGTAACAGCCCCGGGACAGGCCCCATAGATACGCAGTATTTT. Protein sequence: CASSNSPGTGPIDTQYF.

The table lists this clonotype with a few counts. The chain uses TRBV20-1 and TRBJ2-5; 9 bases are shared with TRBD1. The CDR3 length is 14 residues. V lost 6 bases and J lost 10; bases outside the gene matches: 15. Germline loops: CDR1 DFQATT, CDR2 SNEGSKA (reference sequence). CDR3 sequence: CSAAAGQGGGIQYF. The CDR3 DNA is TGCAGTGCCGCCGCGGGACAGGGAGGAGGGATCCAGTACTTC.

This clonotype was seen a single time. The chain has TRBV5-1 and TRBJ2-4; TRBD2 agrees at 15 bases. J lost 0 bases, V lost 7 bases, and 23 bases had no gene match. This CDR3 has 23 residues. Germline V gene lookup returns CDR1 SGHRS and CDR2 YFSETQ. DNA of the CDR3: TGCGCCAGCCGTTGGAATGGACTAGCGGGAGGGCCAGGGTTTTCTCTAGCCAAAAACATTCAGTACTTC. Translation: CASRWNGLAGGPGFSLAKNIQYF.

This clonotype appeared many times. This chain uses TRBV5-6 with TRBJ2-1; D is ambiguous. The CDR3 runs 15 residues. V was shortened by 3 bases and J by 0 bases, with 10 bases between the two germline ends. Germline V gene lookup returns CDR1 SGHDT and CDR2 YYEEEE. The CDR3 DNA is TGTGCCAGCAGCTATCCCATACTCTCCTACAATGAGCAGTTCTTC. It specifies CASSYPILSYNEQFF.

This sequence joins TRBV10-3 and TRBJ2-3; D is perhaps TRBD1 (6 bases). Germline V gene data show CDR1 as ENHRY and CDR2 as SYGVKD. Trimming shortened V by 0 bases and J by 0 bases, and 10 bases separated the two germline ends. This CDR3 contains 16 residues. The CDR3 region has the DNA TGTGCCATCAGTGAGTCGACAGGCCCTAGCACAGATACGCAGTATTTT. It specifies CAISESTGPSTDTQYF.

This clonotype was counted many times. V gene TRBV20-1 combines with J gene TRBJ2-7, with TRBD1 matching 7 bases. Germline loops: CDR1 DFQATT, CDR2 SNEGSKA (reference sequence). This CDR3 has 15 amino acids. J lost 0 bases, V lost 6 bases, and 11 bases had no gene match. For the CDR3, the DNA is TGCAGTGCATCGGACAGGTCCAAAAGCTCCTACGAGCAGTACTTC. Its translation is CSASDRSKSSYEQYF.

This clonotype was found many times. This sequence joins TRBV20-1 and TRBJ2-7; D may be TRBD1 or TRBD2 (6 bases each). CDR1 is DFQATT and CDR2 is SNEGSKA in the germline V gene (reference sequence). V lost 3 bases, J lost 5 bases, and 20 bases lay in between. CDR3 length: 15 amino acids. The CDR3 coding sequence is TGCAGTGCTAGGAGAGGGGGGCGCGGGTTGAACGAGCAGTACTTC. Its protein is CSARRGGRGLNEQYF.

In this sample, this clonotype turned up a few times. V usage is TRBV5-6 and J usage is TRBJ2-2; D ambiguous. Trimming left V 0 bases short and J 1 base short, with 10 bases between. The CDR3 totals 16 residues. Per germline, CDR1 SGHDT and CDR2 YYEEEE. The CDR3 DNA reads TGTGCCAGCAGCTTGGGAGTCAGCGTGAACACCGGGGAGCTGTTTTTT. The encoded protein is CASSLGVSVNTGELFF.

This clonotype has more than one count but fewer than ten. The chain's CDR3 is CASSLTRDRGANTEAFF. The CDR3 DNA is TGTGCCAGCAGCTTAACGCGGGACAGGGGCGCTAACACTGAAGCTTTCTTT. The gene calls are TRBV7-3 and TRBJ1-1, with 10 nucleotides matching TRBD1. The J segment lost 2 bases and the V segment lost 0 bases, leaving 6 bases of the junction unmatched. The CDR3 is 17 residues long. Germline V lookup: CDR1 SGHTA, CDR2 FQGTGA.

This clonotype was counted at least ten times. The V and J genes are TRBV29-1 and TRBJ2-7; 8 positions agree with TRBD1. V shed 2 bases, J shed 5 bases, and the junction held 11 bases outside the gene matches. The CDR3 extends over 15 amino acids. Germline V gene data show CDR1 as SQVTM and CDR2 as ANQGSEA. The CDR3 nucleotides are TGCAGCGTTGAATTCCGAGACAGGGGATTGGACGAGCAGTACTTC. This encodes CSVEFRDRGLDEQYF.

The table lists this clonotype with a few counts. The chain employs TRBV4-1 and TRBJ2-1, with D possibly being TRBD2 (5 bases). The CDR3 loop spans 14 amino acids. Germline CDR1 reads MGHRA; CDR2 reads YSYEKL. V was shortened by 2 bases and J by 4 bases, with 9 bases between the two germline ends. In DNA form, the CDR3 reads TGCGCCAGCAGCCAACATGGCGGGTACAATGAGCAGTTCTTC. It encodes CASSQHGGYNEQFF.

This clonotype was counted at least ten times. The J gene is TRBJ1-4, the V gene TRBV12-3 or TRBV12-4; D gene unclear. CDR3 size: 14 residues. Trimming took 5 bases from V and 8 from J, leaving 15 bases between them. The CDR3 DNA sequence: TGTGCCAGCAGTCCCCAACCCCGTGGAGAAAAACTGTTTTTT. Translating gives CASSPQPRGEKLFF.

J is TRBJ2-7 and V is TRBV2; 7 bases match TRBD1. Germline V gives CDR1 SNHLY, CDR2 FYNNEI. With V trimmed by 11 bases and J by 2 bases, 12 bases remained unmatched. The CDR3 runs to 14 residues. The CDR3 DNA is TGTGCCGGAATAACGACAGGGACCACCTACGAGCAGTACTTC. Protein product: CAGITTGTTYEQYF.

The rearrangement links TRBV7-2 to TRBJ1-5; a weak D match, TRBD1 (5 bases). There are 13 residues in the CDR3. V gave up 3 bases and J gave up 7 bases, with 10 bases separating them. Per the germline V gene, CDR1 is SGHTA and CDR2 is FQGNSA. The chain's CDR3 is CASSFARAQPQHF. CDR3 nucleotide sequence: TGTGCCAGCAGCTTTGCCAGGGCCCAGCCCCAGCATTTT.

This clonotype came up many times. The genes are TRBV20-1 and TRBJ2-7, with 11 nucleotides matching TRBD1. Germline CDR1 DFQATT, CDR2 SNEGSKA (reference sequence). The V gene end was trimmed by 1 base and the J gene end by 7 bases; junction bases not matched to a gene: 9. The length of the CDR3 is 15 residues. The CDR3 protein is CSARAEDRGRGEQYF. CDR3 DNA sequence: TGCAGTGCTAGAGCGGAGGACAGGGGGCGCGGTGAGCAGTACTTC.

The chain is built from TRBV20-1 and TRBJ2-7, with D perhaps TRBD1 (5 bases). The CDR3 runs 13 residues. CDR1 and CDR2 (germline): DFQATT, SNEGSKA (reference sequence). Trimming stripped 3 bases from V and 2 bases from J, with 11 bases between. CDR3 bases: TGCAGTGCTAGCCAGGACACAGCCTACGAGCAGTACTTC. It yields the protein CSASQDTAYEQYF.

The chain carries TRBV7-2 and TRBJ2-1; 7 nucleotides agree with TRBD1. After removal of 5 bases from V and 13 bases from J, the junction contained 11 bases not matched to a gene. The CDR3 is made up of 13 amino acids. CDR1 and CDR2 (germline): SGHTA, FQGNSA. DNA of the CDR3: TGTGCCAGCAGCGCAAAGACAGGGATCGACCAGTTCTTC. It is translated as CASSAKTGIDQFF.

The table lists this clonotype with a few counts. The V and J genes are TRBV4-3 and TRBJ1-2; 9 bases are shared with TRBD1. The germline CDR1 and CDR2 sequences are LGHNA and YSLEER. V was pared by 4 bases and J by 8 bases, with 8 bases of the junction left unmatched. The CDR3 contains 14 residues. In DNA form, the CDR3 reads TGCGCCAGCAGCCGAGGACAGGGGACGAGGGGCTACACCTTC. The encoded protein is CASSRGQGTRGYTF.

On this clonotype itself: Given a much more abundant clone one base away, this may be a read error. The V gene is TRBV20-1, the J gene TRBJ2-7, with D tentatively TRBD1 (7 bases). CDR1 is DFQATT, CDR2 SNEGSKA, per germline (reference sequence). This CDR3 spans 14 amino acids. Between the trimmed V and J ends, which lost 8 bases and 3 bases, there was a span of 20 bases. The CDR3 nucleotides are TGCAGTTCCCGCGGGACAGCGGATTGCTACGAGCAGTACTTC. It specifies CSSRGTADCYEQYF.

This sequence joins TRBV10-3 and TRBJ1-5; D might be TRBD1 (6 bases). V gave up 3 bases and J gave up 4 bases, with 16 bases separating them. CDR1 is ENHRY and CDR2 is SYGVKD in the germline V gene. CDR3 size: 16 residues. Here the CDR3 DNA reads TGTGCCATCAGTGATCCGGACAGCGTTGAGAATCAGCCCCAGCATTTT. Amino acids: CAISDPDSVENQPQHF.

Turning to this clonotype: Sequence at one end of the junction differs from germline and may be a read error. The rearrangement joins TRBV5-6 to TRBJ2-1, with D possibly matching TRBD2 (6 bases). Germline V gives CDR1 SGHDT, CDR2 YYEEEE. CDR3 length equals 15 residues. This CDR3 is CASSSAGGVYNEQFF. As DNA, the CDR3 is TGTGCCAGCAGCTCCGCCGGAGGGGTTTACAATGAACAGTTCTTC.

Here the CDR3 DNA reads TGTGCCAGCAGTCGACCCGGGAGGGGAGACACTGAAGCTTTCTTT. Protein: CASSRPGRGDTEAFF. This sequence joins TRBV28 and TRBJ1-1; maybe TRBD1 (5 bases). Germline lookup yields CDR1 MDHEN and CDR2 SYDVKM. The CDR3 is 15 residues long. Trimming shortened V by 5 bases and J by 3 bases, and 16 bases separated the two germline ends.

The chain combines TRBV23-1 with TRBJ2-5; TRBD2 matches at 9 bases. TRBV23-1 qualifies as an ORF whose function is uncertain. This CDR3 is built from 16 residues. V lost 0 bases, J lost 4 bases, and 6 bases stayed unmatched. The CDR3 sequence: CASSQSETSGSETQYF. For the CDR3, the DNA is TGCGCCAGCAGTCAATCGGAGACTAGCGGCTCAGAGACCCAGTACTTC.

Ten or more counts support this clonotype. The DNA of the CDR3 is TGTGCCAGCAGCCCAGAGTTGACAGGGTACTACGAGCAGTACTTC. Amino acids: CASSPELTGYYEQYF. The chain recombines TRBV14 with TRBJ2-7; 7 nucleotides match TRBD1. The length of the CDR3 is 15 residues. Per germline, CDR1 SGHDN and CDR2 FVKESK. V lost 4 bases, J lost 3 bases, and 9 bases stayed unmatched.

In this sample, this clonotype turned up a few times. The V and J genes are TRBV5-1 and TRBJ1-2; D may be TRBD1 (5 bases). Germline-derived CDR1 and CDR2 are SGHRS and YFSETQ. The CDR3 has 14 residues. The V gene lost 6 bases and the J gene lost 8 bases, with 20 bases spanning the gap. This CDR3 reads CASTNSGRDGGYTF. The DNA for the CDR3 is TGCGCCAGCACCAATAGCGGGAGGGACGGCGGCTACACCTTC.

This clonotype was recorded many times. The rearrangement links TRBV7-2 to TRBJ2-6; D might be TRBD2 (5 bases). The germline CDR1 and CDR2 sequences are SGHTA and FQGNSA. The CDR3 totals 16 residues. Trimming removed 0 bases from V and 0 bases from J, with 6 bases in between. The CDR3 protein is CASSLASGSGANVLTF. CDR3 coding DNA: TGTGCCAGCAGCTTAGCCAGCGGCTCTGGGGCCAACGTCCTGACTTTC.

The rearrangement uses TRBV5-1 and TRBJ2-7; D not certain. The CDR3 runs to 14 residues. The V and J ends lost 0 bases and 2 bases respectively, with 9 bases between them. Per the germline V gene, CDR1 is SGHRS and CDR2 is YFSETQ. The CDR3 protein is CASSLDGSTYEQYF. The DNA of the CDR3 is TGCGCCAGCAGCTTGGACGGATCAACCTACGAGCAGTACTTC.

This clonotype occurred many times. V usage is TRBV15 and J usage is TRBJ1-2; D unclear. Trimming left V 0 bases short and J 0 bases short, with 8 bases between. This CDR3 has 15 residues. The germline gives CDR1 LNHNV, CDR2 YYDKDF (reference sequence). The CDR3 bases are TGTGCCACCAGCAGAGAACAGCTAGCTAACTATGGCTACACCTTC. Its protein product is CATSREQLANYGYTF. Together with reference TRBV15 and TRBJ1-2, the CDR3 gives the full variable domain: DAMVIQNPRYQVTQFGKPVTLSCSQTLNHNVMYWYQQKSSQAPKLLFHYYDKDFNNEADTPDNFQSRRPNTSFCFLDIRSPGLGDTAMYLCATSREQLANYGYTFGSGTRLTVV.

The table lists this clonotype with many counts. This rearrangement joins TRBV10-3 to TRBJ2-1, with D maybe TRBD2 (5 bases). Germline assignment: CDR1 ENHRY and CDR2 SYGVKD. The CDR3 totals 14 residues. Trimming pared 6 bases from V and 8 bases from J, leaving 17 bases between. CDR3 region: CAISEPNRGYEQFF. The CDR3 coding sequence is TGTGCCATCAGCGAACCAAATCGAGGGTATGAGCAGTTCTTC.

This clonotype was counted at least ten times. The CDR3 is CASSLLGQGKDTQYF. CDR3 nucleotides: TGTGCCAGCAGCCTCCTAGGACAGGGGAAGGATACGCAGTATTTT. The chain carries TRBV5-6 and TRBJ2-3; 9 bases match TRBD1. The V gene's germline CDR1 is SGHDT and CDR2 YYEEEE. V was clipped by 4 bases and J by 6 bases; unmatched bases: 9. CDR3 length: 15 amino acids.